One and the same sample provided the 20 T cell receptor beta chains below, sequenced in a study of response to subunit inactivated influenza vaccine. In TCRdb, the RT-PCR reads were re-called with MiXCR into one record per CDR3 protein. There are about 310,000 distinct CDR3 sequences in the sample; less than 25% occur only once, and roughly 10% lies in the top ten. The sequenced sample was PBMCs from blood, obtained 21 months after vaccination. These receptors were obtained from a man aged 50 to 69 who received an inactivated influenza vaccine.

The genes are TRBV15 and TRBJ1-6; the match to TRBD1 covers 7 bases. The V gene end was trimmed by 2 bases and the J gene end by 5 bases; junction bases not matched to a gene: 0. The germline CDR1 and CDR2 sequences are LNHNV and YYDKDF (reference sequence). This CDR3 spans 14 amino acids. The CDR3 DNA reads TGTGCCACCAGCAGAACAGGGGATAATTCACCCCTCCACTTT. It specifies CATSRTGDNSPLHF.

This clonotype was seen more than once but under ten times. This rearrangement joins TRBV7-8 to TRBJ1-2; no reliable D call. This CDR3 region has 15 residues. CDR1 and CDR2 from the germline V gene are SGHVS and FQNEAQ. The germline V and J ends were trimmed by 0 bases and 6 bases, with 14 bases remaining between them. The CDR3 DNA follows: TGTGCCAGCAGCTTAGCAGGACGGGATCACGATGGCTACACCTTC. It codes for CASSLAGRDHDGYTF.

This chain connects TRBV27 to TRBJ1-1, with a tentative D call TRBD1 (6 bases). This CDR3 has 15 amino acids. CDR1 and CDR2 from the germline V gene are MNHEY and SMNVEV (reference sequence). Trimming shortened V by 5 bases and J by 5 bases, and 18 bases separated the two germline ends. The CDR3 is CASSPARGGWTEAFF. Written as DNA, the CDR3 is TGTGCCAGCAGTCCAGCCAGGGGAGGGTGGACTGAAGCTTTCTTT.

This clonotype was seen a few times. The chain carries TRBV4-2 and TRBJ1-6; D unresolved. This CDR3 comprises 15 residues. Germline CDR1 reads LGHNA; CDR2 reads YNFKEQ. The V end was cut by 0 bases, the J end by 9 bases, with 12 bases between. The CDR3 loop is CASSQDPSLGSPLHF. CDR3 DNA sequence: TGTGCCAGCAGCCAAGATCCCAGTCTTGGTTCACCCCTCCACTTT.

The table lists this clonotype with a few counts. V usage is TRBV20-1 and J usage is TRBJ1-4, with a possible D match to TRBD1 (6 bases). This CDR3 has 13 residues. Trimming removed 7 bases from V and 2 bases from J, with 11 bases in between. In germline, CDR1 is DFQATT, CDR2 SNEGSKA (reference sequence). The CDR3 coding sequence is TGCAGTGTATCGAGGGGGACTAATGAAAAACTGTTTTTT. Translation: CSVSRGTNEKLFF.

This clonotype was seen a few times. A much more abundant neighbour one base away suggests this may be a read error. V usage is TRBV7-2 and J usage is TRBJ2-2; D is ambiguous. V lost 1 base, J lost 2 bases, and 5 bases lay in between. The CDR3 consists of 14 residues. CDR1 is SGHTA, CDR2 FQGNSA, per germline. The DNA of the CDR3 is TGTGCCAGCAGCTTAGGCTTCAACACCGGGGAGCTGTTTTTT. Its translation: CASSLGFNTGELFF.

V is TRBV24-1 and J is TRBJ2-3; D possibly corresponds to TRBD2 (6 bases). This CDR3 has 15 residues. Trimming removed 8 bases from V and 1 base from J, with 15 bases in between. Germline CDR1 KGHDR, CDR2 SFDVKD. In DNA, the CDR3 is TGTGCCACCACCAAGGGCGGGGCCGGCACAGATACGCAGTATTTT. Residues: CATTKGGAGTDTQYF.

The V and J genes are TRBV29-1 and TRBJ1-5, with 9 bases lining up with TRBD1. Germline-derived CDR1 and CDR2 are SQVTM and ANQGSEA. V gave up 5 bases and J gave up 3 bases; unmatched junction bases: 8. The CDR3 loop spans 15 amino acids. CDR3 coding DNA: TGCAGCGTTAGAGACGGGACAGGGCCCAATCAGCCCCAGCATTTT. Translation: CSVRDGTGPNQPQHF.

The genes are TRBV7-2 and TRBJ2-7, with 9 bases that match TRBD2. Germline V gene lookup returns CDR1 SGHTA and CDR2 FQGNSA. The CDR3 length is 15 residues. Trimming at V came to 4 bases and at J to 4 bases, leaving 8 bases not matched to a gene. In DNA form, the CDR3 reads TGTGCCAGCAGCTGGAAGATTAGCGGGAGTTACGAGCAGTACTTC. Amino acids: CASSWKISGSYEQYF.

CDR3 DNA: TGTGCCAGCAGTGAAGGAGCGGGAGGGCCCGGGGAGACCCAGTACTTC. It specifies CASSEGAGGPGETQYF. The chain carries TRBV25-1 and TRBJ2-5; 10 nucleotides match TRBD2. The CDR3 is 16 amino acids. V lost 2 bases and J lost 5; bases outside the gene matches: 8. CDR1 MGHDK and CDR2 SYGVNS come from the germline V gene.

This clonotype was seen more than once but under ten times. The chain is built from TRBV20-1 and TRBJ2-2; D unresolved. Trimming shortened V by 3 bases and J by 5 bases, and 16 bases separated the two germline ends. The CDR3 consists of 15 residues. The germline CDR1 and CDR2 sequences are DFQATT and SNEGSKA (reference sequence). CDR3 nucleotides: TGCAGTGCTAGCCCCCTTGTGAGTTCGACCGGGGAGCTGTTTTTT. Residues: CSASPLVSSTGELFF.

This clonotype was picked up a small number of times. CDR3 nucleotide sequence: TGTGCCAGCAGTACCGACAGTGGAAGTCGAAATGAGCAGTTCTTC. Translating it yields CASSTDSGSRNEQFF. The chain employs TRBV28 and TRBJ2-1, with a possible D match to TRBD1 (5 bases). V lost 5 bases and J 7 bases, leaving 18 bases between the germline ends. CDR3 length equals 15 residues. Germline CDR1 is MDHEN and CDR2 is SYDVKM.

In this sample, this clonotype turned up once. V usage is TRBV18 and J usage is TRBJ2-5; 10 bases align to TRBD1. The germline CDR1 and CDR2 sequences are KGHSH and LQKENI. After removal of 0 bases from V and 2 bases from J, the junction contained 3 bases not matched to a gene. CDR3 size: 16 residues. CDR3 sequence: CASSPPDRGPQETQYF. CDR3 in DNA: TGTGCCAGCTCACCACCTGACAGGGGGCCTCAAGAGACCCAGTACTTC. Complete variable domain (other parts from reference TRBV18 and TRBJ2-5): NAGVMQNPRHLVRRRGQEARLRCSPMKGHSHVYWYRQLPEEGLKFMVYLQKENIIDESGMPKERFSAEFPKEGPSILRIQQVVRGDSAAYFCASSPPDRGPQETQYFGPGTRLLVL.

The rearrangement uses TRBV7-8 and TRBJ1-2; tentative D call: TRBD1 (6 bases). Germline V gene data show CDR1 as SGHVS and CDR2 as FQNEAQ. This CDR3 has 13 residues. V was cut by 5 bases and J by 8 bases, with 15 bases left in between. CDR3 in amino acids: CASSPGAGVGYTF. As DNA, the CDR3 is TGTGCCAGCAGCCCAGGGGCAGGGGTCGGCTACACCTTC.

In DNA, the CDR3 is TGCGCCAGCACGTTGAGGGGTGGCGGTACTGAAGCTTTCTTT. It specifies CASTLRGGGTEAFF. V and J are TRBV4-3 and TRBJ1-1; a possible D gene is TRBD1 (5 bases). Trimming left V 7 bases short and J 5 bases short, with 17 bases between. Germline CDR1 LGHNA, CDR2 YSLEER. This CDR3 is 14 amino acids long.

This clonotype was picked up many times. The chain combines TRBV16 with TRBJ1-5; 9 bases fit TRBD1. With 1 base clipped from V and 11 bases from J, the junction kept 9 bases outside the gene matches. This CDR3 region has 15 residues. Germline CDR1 reads KGHSY; CDR2 reads FQNENV. The DNA of the CDR3 is TGTGCCAGCAGCCAATTTAGGACAGGGGTGAGGGCCCAGCATTTT. Translation: CASSQFRTGVRAQHF.

This clonotype was detected once. The chain combines TRBV27 with TRBJ2-4; possible D gene TRBD2, 6 bases. The CDR3 consists of 17 residues. The germline CDR1 and CDR2 sequences are MNHEY and SMNVEV (reference sequence). V was shortened by 6 bases and J by 1 base, with 19 bases between the two germline ends. CDR3 residues: CASSRDFPGLAKNIQYF. Written as DNA, the CDR3 is TGTGCCAGCAGCCGGGACTTTCCTGGGCTGGCCAAAAACATTCAGTACTTC.

This clonotype has just a few counts. The chain recombines TRBV2 with TRBJ2-5, with D maybe TRBD2 (5 bases). The V and J ends lost 8 bases and 2 bases respectively, with 12 bases between them. The length of the CDR3 is 13 residues. Looked up from germline, CDR1 is SNHLY and CDR2 is FYNNEI. DNA for the CDR3: TGTGCCAGCCTTACTAGGAGACAAGAGACCCAGTACTTC. Protein: CASLTRRQETQYF.

In this sample, this clonotype turned up a few times. The chain uses TRBV20-1 and TRBJ2-7; D possibly corresponds to TRBD2 (5 bases). The CDR3 loop spans 14 amino acids. CDR1 is DFQATT, CDR2 SNEGSKA, per germline (reference sequence). Trimming cost V 8 bases and J 5 bases, with 22 bases left between them. CDR3 amino acids: CSSPWAGNGDEQYF. CDR3 DNA sequence: TGCAGTTCCCCCTGGGCAGGAAACGGGGACGAGCAGTACTTC.

This clonotype has just a few counts. It may be a read error: a sequence one base away is much more abundant. J is TRBJ2-5 and V is TRBV11-1, with 10 bases lining up with TRBD2. This CDR3 has 15 residues. Germline-derived CDR1 and CDR2 are SGHAT and FQDESV (reference sequence). After removal of 5 bases from V and 2 bases from J, the junction contained 5 bases not matched to a gene. The CDR3 bases are TGTGCCAGCAGCCCGGGACTAGCGATTCAAGAGACCCAGTACTTC. Protein product: CASSPGLAIQETQYF.